Listed here are 21 T cell receptor beta chains from one sample, sequenced in a study of T cell changes during pregnancy in multiple sclerosis. Produced via immunoSEQ multiplex PCR; TCRdb's table is partial and in-frame only. The sample consists of over 50,000 clones, roughly 93% of them appearing once. Sample: peripheral blood, taken in the second trimester of pregnancy. These TCRs come from a female donor with multiple sclerosis, enrolled in a pregnancy study.

The V call is TRBV21-1, the J call TRBJ1-3; TRBD1 reflects the table's D call only, with no check against the DNA. TRBV21-1 is assigned pseudogene status. The CDR3 runs 18 residues. CDR3 nucleotides: TGTGCCAGCAGCAAAGTTTCGGCAGGGCCGAGCTCTGGAAACACCATATATTTT. Its translation is CASSKVSAGPSSGNTIYF.

This chain uses TRBV30 with TRBJ2-3; 8 bases match TRBD2. Germline V gene data show CDR1 as GTSNPN and CDR2 as SVGIG (reference sequence). This CDR3 spans 14 amino acids. After removal of 0 bases from V and 5 bases from J, the junction contained 4 bases not matched to a gene. DNA of the CDR3: TGTGCCTGGAGTGTAGCCGGGGGGGGAGATACGCAGTATTTT. Translation: CAWSVAGGGDTQYF.

This rearrangement joins TRBV7-2 to TRBJ1-2; D call uncertain. Germline V lookup: CDR1 SGHTA, CDR2 FQGNSA. V was shortened by 5 bases and J by 5 bases, with 21 bases between the two germline ends. This CDR3 contains 16 residues. The CDR3 here is CASSQPQDTFLYGYTF. CDR3 coding DNA: TGTGCCAGCAGCCAACCGCAGGATACCTTTTTGTATGGCTACACCTTC.

The V call is TRBV28, the J call TRBJ2-1; a weak D match, TRBD1 (5 bases). With 7 bases removed from V and 0 bases from J, the gap between germline ends came to 16 bases. The CDR3 runs to 16 residues. The germline V gene has CDR1 MDHEN and CDR2 SYDVKM. CDR3 DNA: TGTGCCAGCACTGGTGGGGCGGTACACTCCTACAATGAGCAGTTCTTC. Its protein is CASTGGAVHSYNEQFF.

This clone was detected a few times. This chain links TRBV7-9 with TRBJ1-2; perhaps TRBD1 as D (5 bases). The V gene's germline CDR1 is SEHNR and CDR2 FQNEAQ (reference sequence). This CDR3 is 13 amino acids long. V gave up 0 bases and J gave up 4 bases, with 6 bases separating them. The CDR3, as DNA: TGTGCCAGCAGCTTAGCAGGGGTCTATGGCTACACCTTC. It specifies CASSLAGVYGYTF.

The chain recombines TRBV18 with TRBJ1-2; D uncertain. This CDR3 comprises 16 residues. CDR1 is KGHSH and CDR2 is LQKENI in the germline V gene. The V end lost 2 bases, the J end lost 8 bases, and 21 bases lay between the germline ends. The CDR3 nucleotides read TGTGCCAGCTCACCATTGGAGGGCAGCCCTGTCGGGGGCTACACCTTC. Its protein product is CASSPLEGSPVGGYTF. Drawing the rest from reference TRBV18 and TRBJ1-2, the complete variable domain is NAGVMQNPRHLVRRRGQEARLRCSPMKGHSHVYWYRQLPEEGLKFMVYLQKENIIDESGMPKERFSAEFPKEGPSILRIQQVVRGDSAAYFCASSPLEGSPVGGYTFGSGTRLTVV.

The chain couples TRBV4-3 to TRBJ2-3; 11 nucleotides match TRBD1. This CDR3 contains 16 residues. J lost 3 bases, V lost 4 bases, and 6 bases had no gene match. The germline CDR1 and CDR2 sequences are LGHNA and YSLEER. DNA for the CDR3: TGCGCCAGCAGCCGAGGACAGGGGGCTGTGACAGATACGCAGTATTTT. It is translated as CASSRGQGAVTDTQYF.

The chain couples TRBV5-1 to TRBJ2-7; 8 nucleotides line up with TRBD1. V dropped 0 bases and J dropped 4; count of bases not matched to a gene: 3. Germline CDR1 reads SGHRS; CDR2 reads YFSETQ. The CDR3 is made up of 14 amino acids. The CDR3 sequence: CASSLGTGLYEQYF. CDR3 in DNA: TGCGCCAGCAGCTTGGGGACAGGGTTGTACGAGCAGTACTTC.

This rearrangement joins TRBV4-1 to TRBJ2-3; possibly TRBD1 for D (5 bases). Germline V gives CDR1 MGHRA, CDR2 YSYEKL. The V gene lost 1 base and the J gene lost 0 bases, with 11 bases spanning the gap. The CDR3 has 16 amino acids. CDR3 nucleotide sequence: TGCGCCAGCAGCCAAGGCACCCGACAGAGCACAGATACGCAGTATTTT. Residues: CASSQGTRQSTDTQYF.

The chain uses TRBV4-2 and TRBJ2-5; TRBD2 matches at 8 bases. CDR3 length: 17 residues. With 4 bases clipped from V and 1 base from J, the junction kept 11 bases outside the gene matches. Germline V lookup: CDR1 LGHNA, CDR2 YNFKEQ. Here the CDR3 reads CASSLTPIGTSQETQYF. As DNA, the CDR3 is TGTGCCAGCAGCCTTACACCTATAGGGACTAGCCAAGAGACCCAGTACTTC.

The chain combines TRBV6-6 with TRBJ1-5; 8 bases agree with TRBD1. Germline assignment: CDR1 MNHNY and CDR2 SVGAGI (reference sequence). After removal of 5 bases from V and 4 bases from J, the junction contained 10 bases not matched to a gene. The CDR3 runs 16 residues. CDR3 amino acids: CASSHGLGQENQPQHF. In DNA form, the CDR3 reads TGTGCCAGCAGTCACGGGTTGGGACAGGAAAATCAGCCCCAGCATTTT.

The rearrangement uses TRBV5-6 and TRBJ2-1; 7 bases match TRBD2. Germline-derived CDR1 and CDR2 are SGHDT and YYEEEE. V shed 0 bases, J shed 0 bases, and the junction held 0 bases outside the gene matches. There are 15 residues in the CDR3. The DNA of the CDR3 is TGTGCCAGCAGCTTGGGGACTAGCTCCTACAATGAGCAGTTCTTC. This encodes CASSLGTSSYNEQFF.

About this clone: A read error may produce the germline difference seen at one junction end. The chain combines TRBV5-6 with TRBJ2-1, with TRBD2 as a possible D gene (7 bases). CDR3 length: 15 residues. Germline CDR1 reads SGHDT; CDR2 reads YYEEEE. The CDR3 region is CASSWKRGADNGQFF. Here the CDR3 DNA reads TGTGCCAGCAGCTGGAAACGGGGGGCAGACAATGGGCAGTTCTTC. Full variable domain (remainder filled in from reference TRBV5-6 and TRBJ2-1): DAGVTQSPTHLIKTRGQQVTLRCSPKSGHDTVSWYQQALGQGPQFIFQYYEEEERQRGNFPDRFSGHQFPNYSSELNVNALLLGDSALYLCASSWKRGADNGQFFGPGTRLTVL.

The chain has TRBV9 and TRBJ2-7; 13 bases agree with TRBD2. CDR1 is SGDLS and CDR2 is YYNGEE in the germline V gene. The CDR3 runs to 16 residues. V lost 4 bases to trimming and J lost 4 bases; unmatched junction nucleotides: 8. The CDR3 DNA follows: TGTGCCAGCAGCCCTGGACTAGCGGGAGACCTGTACGAGCAGTACTTC. Its translation is CASSPGLAGDLYEQYF.

The chain combines TRBV11-2 with TRBJ2-3, with 15 nucleotides matching TRBD2. The CDR3 consists of 19 residues. V lost 1 base and J lost 3; bases outside the gene matches: 8. CDR1 is SGHAT and CDR2 is FQNNGV in the germline V gene. As DNA, the CDR3 is TGTGCCAGCAGCTTAGGAAGGACTAGCGGGAGGGCCGGGACAGATACGCAGTATTTT. Its protein is CASSLGRTSGRAGTDTQYF.

The rearrangement links TRBV7-2 to TRBJ2-2; weak D call: TRBD2 (6 bases). Trimming removed 5 bases from V and 4 bases from J, with 8 bases in between. CDR1 is SGHTA and CDR2 is FQGNSA in the germline V gene. The CDR3 spans 13 residues. This CDR3 is CASSGGPTGELFF. The CDR3 DNA sequence: TGTGCCAGCAGCGGAGGGCCCACCGGGGAGCTGTTTTTT. Full variable domain (missing parts from reference TRBV7-2 and TRBJ2-2): GAGVSQSPSNKVTEKGKDVELRCDPISGHTALYWYRQSLGQGLEFLIYFQGNSAPDKSGLPSDRFSAERTGGSVSTLTIQRTQQEDSAVYLCASSGGPTGELFFGEGSRLTVL.

The chain couples TRBV27 to TRBJ1-5; the match to TRBD1 covers 7 bases. Germline V CDR1 and CDR2: MNHEY, SMNVEV (reference sequence). The CDR3 contains 15 residues. The V gene end was trimmed by 2 bases and the J gene end by 5 bases; junction bases not matched to a gene: 6. CDR3 sequence (DNA): TGTGCCAGCAGTTTAATAACAGGGGTGGATCAGCCCCAGCATTTT. It codes for CASSLITGVDQPQHF.

The rearrangement links TRBV27 to TRBJ1-6, with D perhaps matching TRBD1 (6 bases). This CDR3 has 13 amino acids. Trimming left V 3 bases short and J 14 bases short, with 14 bases between. Germline lookup yields CDR1 MNHEY and CDR2 SMNVEV (reference sequence). CDR3 residues: CASSLQGLVALHF. In DNA, the CDR3 is TGTGCCAGCAGTTTGCAGGGGCTAGTGGCCCTCCACTTT.

The gene calls are TRBV20-1 and TRBJ2-7; D perhaps matches TRBD1 (5 bases). The CDR3 has 11 amino acids. V was pared by 4 bases and J by 4 bases, with 8 bases between. Germline values: CDR1 DFQATT, CDR2 SNEGSKA (reference sequence). In DNA form, the CDR3 reads TGCAGTGCTACCCAGGGTTACGAGCAGTACTTC. Amino acid sequence: CSATQGYEQYF.

V is TRBV5-8 and J is TRBJ2-1; TRBD2 aligns across 10 bases. J lost 1 base, V lost 0 bases, and 7 bases had no gene match. Germline-derived CDR1 and CDR2 are SGHTS and YDEGEE. The CDR3 is 18 residues long. The CDR3 nucleotides are TGTGCCAGCAGCTTGGGTCCTAGCGGGAGATATTCCTACAATGAGCAGTTCTTC. This encodes CASSLGPSGRYSYNEQFF. Complete variable domain (other parts from reference TRBV5-8 and TRBJ2-1): EAGVTQSPTHLIKTRGQQATLRCSPISGHTSVYWYQQALGLGLQFLLWYDEGEERNRGNFPPRFSGRQFPNYSSELNVNALELEDSALYLCASSLGPSGRYSYNEQFFGPGTRLTVL.

The gene calls are TRBV14 and TRBJ1-4; 8 bases fit TRBD1. The J segment lost 5 bases and the V segment lost 4 bases, leaving 6 bases of the junction unmatched. The length of the CDR3 is 15 residues. Germline assignment: CDR1 SGHDN and CDR2 FVKESK. The CDR3 region is CASSRNRGNNEKLFF. The CDR3, as DNA: TGTGCCAGCAGCCGAAACAGGGGGAACAATGAAAAACTGTTTTTT.